Listed below are T cell receptor beta chains from one sample, sequenced in a study of T-cell reconstitution after alpha-beta-depleted transplantation in children. Via MiXCR, TCRdb re-called the PCR reads, giving one row per CDR3 protein. The data contain fewer than 700,000 distinct CDR3 sequences, under 25% of them singletons. The sample in question was PBMCs, mostly from graft donor cells, obtained 360 days after TCRalphabeta/CD19-depleted stem cell transplant. These receptors all stem from a boy younger than two who had a stem cell transplant for acute myeloid leukemia, so the T cells may come from the graft donor. Both conserved end residues are part of each CDR3. D genes are given only for firm matches. Not all rows give a size; the values are once, few, many and, for expanded clones, a class.

CDR3,DNA,D,size,V,J
CSARDRGGTDIAYTQYF,TGCAGTGCTAGAGATCGGGGAGGGACAGATATTGCCTATACGCAGTATTTT,NA,few,TRBV20-1,TRBJ2-3
CSAPGQGATEAFF,TGCAGCGCTCCCGGACAGGGAGCCACTGAAGCTTTCTTT,TRBD1,NA,TRBV29-1,TRBJ1-1
CASSLRYRVGMNTEAFF,TGTGCCAGCAGCTTACGGTACAGGGTAGGGATGAACACTGAAGCTTTCTTT,NA,few,TRBV7-2,TRBJ1-1
CSAPTIRGRVNTEAFF,TGCAGTGCCCCCACCATCAGGGGCCGCGTGAACACTGAAGCTTTCTTT,NA,few,TRBV20-1,TRBJ1-1
CASSNRPGRQGPDTQYF,TGTGCCAGCAGCAACCGACCAGGGAGGCAGGGCCCAGATACGCAGTATTTT,NA,few,TRBV21-1,TRBJ2-3
CASSQDPAGAVDTQYF,TGTGCCAGCAGCCAAGATCCAGCGGGGGCGGTAGATACGCAGTATTTT,TRBD2,NA,TRBV4-2,TRBJ2-3
CASRSQGAGRKAKNIQYF,TGTGCCAGCAGGTCTCAGGGGGCAGGAAGGAAAGCCAAAAACATTCAGTACTTC,TRBD1,NA,TRBV12-3/TRBV12-4,TRBJ2-4
CATRDTGQETQYF,TGTGCCACCAGGGATACGGGCCAAGAGACCCAGTACTTC,NA,many,TRBV15,TRBJ2-5
CASSDHSGGGELFF,TGTGCCAGCAGCGACCACTCAGGGGGCGGGGAGCTGTTTTTT,TRBD1,many,TRBV11-3,TRBJ2-2
CASSVTGGRETEAFF,TGTGCCAGCAGCGTAACAGGGGGAAGGGAAACTGAAGCTTTCTTT,TRBD1,NA,TRBV9,TRBJ1-1
CASSSGGSLNTEAFF,TGTGCCAGCAGCTCCGGCGGTAGCTTGAACACTGAAGCTTTCTTT,NA,NA,TRBV13,TRBJ1-1
CSARDSRAGGNQPQHF,TGCAGTGCTAGAGACAGCCGGGCAGGGGGCAATCAGCCCCAGCATTTT,NA,few,TRBV20-1,TRBJ1-5
CSVPSRDSVQETQYF,TGCAGCGTTCCTTCCCGGGACAGTGTACAAGAGACCCAGTACTTC,TRBD1,many,TRBV29-1,TRBJ2-5
CASSSGTGNYNEQFF,TGTGCCAGCAGTTCGGGGACAGGGAATTACAATGAGCAGTTCTTC,TRBD1,many,TRBV27,TRBJ2-1
CASSVPSGGVETQYF,TGTGCCAGCAGCGTACCTAGCGGGGGTGTGGAGACCCAGTACTTC,TRBD2,many,TRBV7-2,TRBJ2-5
CSARRQDTEAFF,TGCAGTGCCCGAAGGCAGGACACTGAAGCTTTCTTT,NA,many,TRBV20-1,TRBJ1-1